The clone carrying this T cell receptor beta chain was detected ten times or more. TCRdb processed the 5' RACE reads anew with MiXCR; each CDR3 protein has one entry. The sample has hundreds of thousands of distinct CDR3 sequences, 6.1% seen once. Healthy Caucasian donors formed the entire cohort. The data were obtained in a study of identical twins. This CDR3 comprises 14 residues. Trimming took 5 bases from V and 12 from J, leaving 20 bases between them. The rearrangement joins TRBV12-3 or TRBV12-4 to TRBJ2-1; D may be TRBD1 (7 bases). The source of this sequence is a man younger than 35 in good health. Sequenced sample: naive T cells sorted from blood. This chain's CDR3 is CASSDRVTGEGQFF. In nucleotides, the CDR3 is TGTGCCAGCAGTGACAGGGTTACGGGAGAAGGGCAGTTCTTC.